This paragraph reports one T cell receptor (beta chain). This clonotype was seen repeatedly, ten times or more. Its antigen has not been determined. Nothing much larger sits one base from this clone, and base qualities are not available. Germline trimming amounts to 6 bases on V and 0 bases on J, with 4 as the count of junction bases outside the gene matches. The CDR3 runs 16 residues from the cysteine to the phenylalanine. CDR3 DNA is the only sequence kept; it has 48 bases, read in frame from the first base. CDR1 SNHLY and CDR2 FYNNEI are derived from the germline V gene. The record originates from a study of identical twins (dated by TCRdb to the mid-2010s). Background on the whole study: TCR alpha and beta repertoires from monozygotic twins, unrelated adults of various ages and cord blood were deep-sequenced to test whether fetal clonotypes persist. To rule out contamination, replicate twin experiments were performed at different times with different library preparation protocols.

Library preparation employed 5' RACE. The sample was run on an Illumina HiSeq 2000. A universal primer binding site was added through template switching, and the final cDNA carried a unique molecular identifier so that TCR cDNA molecules could be counted accurately. Specific primers in the conserved constant-segment region were used to synthesize first-strand cDNA for TCR alpha and beta chains. To control for contamination, every cDNA library carried two barcodes: a SMART-Mk sample barcode plus Illumina barcodes. TruSeq adapter sequences along with Illumina sample barcodes were introduced in two successive PCR steps. The TCR alpha and beta cDNA libraries were sequenced on the Illumina HiSeq platform using custom primers. As for the authors' bioinformatics: MiGEC processed the raw reads to extract unique molecular identifiers, while MiXCR was used to determine the CDR3 positions. For each individual, recombination models were inferred using an EM algorithm with the repgenHMM and IGoR tools. The tcR package in R was used for shared clonotype analysis, with sharing normalized by the product of cloneset sizes. To study raw recombination without the effects of thymic and clonal selection, out-of-frame nonproductive sequences were analyzed. TCRdb applied fastp at Q25 and MiXCR to the public reads, then kept only in-frame beta chains. Each entry merges the rows of one CDR3 protein and shows their most common DNA and genes. For this entry, the V and J calls and clone size follow TCRdb and not the study's own pipeline. The sample profile shows roughly 260,000 distinct CDR3 sequences; around an eighth of them were found once. Jointly, the top ten make up around 9.5% of the sample.

Study-level results and caveats: Recombination models systematically underestimated out-of-frame TCR alpha sharing in monozygotic twins but agreed with sharing between unrelated individuals. Out-of-frame TCR alpha sequences shared between twins showed an excess of low generation-probability sequences compared with coincidental sharing between unrelated individuals. Fewer insertions were carried by abundant cord blood beta clonotypes, a similar but weaker trend appeared in young adult naive repertoires, and no such trend appeared in memory repertoires. Invariant T cells such as MAIT and iNKT could partly confound zero-insertion analyses, though diverse VJ usage argued against this for most clonotypes. Because the same donors could not be followed over many years, the conclusions depended on cross-sectional statistical analysis. A weaker excess of twin sharing was found in beta out-of-frame sequences because the signal-to-noise ratio was lowered by fewer shared sequences.

Every donor was a healthy Caucasian. Miltenyi CD45RO+ enrichment and human naive T-cell isolation kits were used to isolate memory (CD45RO+) and naive T cells from PBMC. The TCR comes from a woman younger than 30 in good health. The chain is assembled from TRBV2 and TRBJ2-2, with 10 bases in between that match TRBD2. Specimen: memory (CD45RO+) T cells sorted from blood. The sample's cell subset or site label is to be understood as: CD45RO+ enriched T cells. The CDR3 protein: CASRRGTSANTGELFF. The nucleotides read TGTGCCAGCAGAAGGGGGACTAGCGCGAACACCGGGGAGCTGTTTTTT.